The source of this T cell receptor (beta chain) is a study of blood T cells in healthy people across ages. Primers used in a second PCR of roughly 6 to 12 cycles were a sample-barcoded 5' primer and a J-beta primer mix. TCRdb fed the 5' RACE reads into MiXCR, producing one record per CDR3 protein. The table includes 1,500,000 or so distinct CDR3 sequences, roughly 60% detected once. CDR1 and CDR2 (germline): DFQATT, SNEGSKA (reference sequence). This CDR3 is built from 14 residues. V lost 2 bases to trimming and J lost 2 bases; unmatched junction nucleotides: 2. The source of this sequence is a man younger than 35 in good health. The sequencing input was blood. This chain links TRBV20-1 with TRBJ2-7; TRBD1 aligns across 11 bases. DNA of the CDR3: TGCAGTGCTAGATGGGACAGGGGGACCTACGAGCAGTACTTC. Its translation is CSARWDRGTYEQYF.